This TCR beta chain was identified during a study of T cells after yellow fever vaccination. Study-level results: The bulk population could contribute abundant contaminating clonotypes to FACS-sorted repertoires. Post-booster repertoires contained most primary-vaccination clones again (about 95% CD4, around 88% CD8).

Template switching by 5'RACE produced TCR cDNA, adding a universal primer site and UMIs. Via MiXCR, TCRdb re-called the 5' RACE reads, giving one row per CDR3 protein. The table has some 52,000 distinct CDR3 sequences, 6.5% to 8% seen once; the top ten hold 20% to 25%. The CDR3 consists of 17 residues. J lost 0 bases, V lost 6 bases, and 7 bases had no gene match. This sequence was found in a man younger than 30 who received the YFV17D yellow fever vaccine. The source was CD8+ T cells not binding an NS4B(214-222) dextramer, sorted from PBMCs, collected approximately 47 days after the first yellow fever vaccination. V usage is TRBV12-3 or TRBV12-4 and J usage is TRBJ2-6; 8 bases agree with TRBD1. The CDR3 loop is CASRGGTGISGANVLTF. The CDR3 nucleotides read TGTGCCAGCAGAGGAGGGACAGGTATCTCTGGGGCCAACGTCCTGACTTTC.